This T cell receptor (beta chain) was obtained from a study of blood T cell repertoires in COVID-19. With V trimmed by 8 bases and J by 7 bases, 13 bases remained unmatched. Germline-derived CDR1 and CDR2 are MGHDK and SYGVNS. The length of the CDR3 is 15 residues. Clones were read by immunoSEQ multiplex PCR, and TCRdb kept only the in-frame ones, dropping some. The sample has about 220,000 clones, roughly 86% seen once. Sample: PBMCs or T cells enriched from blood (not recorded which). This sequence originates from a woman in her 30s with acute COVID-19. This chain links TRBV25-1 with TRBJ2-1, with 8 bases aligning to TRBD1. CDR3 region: CASSATDRVVNEQFF. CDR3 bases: TGTGCCAGCTCAGCCACGGACAGGGTGGTGAATGAGCAGTTCTTC.